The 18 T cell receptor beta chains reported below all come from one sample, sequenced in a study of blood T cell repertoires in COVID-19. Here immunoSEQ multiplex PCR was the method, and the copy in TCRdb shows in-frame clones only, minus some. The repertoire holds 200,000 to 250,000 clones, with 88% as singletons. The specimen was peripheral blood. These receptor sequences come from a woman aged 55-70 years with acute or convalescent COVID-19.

The DNA for the CDR3 is TGTGCCAGCAGTTACTCGATTTTCGACCAGGGTCAGTACTTC. Translating gives CASSYSIFDQGQYF. The chain carries TRBV6-2 or TRBV6-3 and TRBJ2-7, with D possibly matching TRBD1 (5 bases). Trimming removed 0 bases from V and 10 bases from J, with 16 bases in between. Germline loops: CDR1 MNHEY, CDR2 SVGEGT. The CDR3 has 14 amino acids.

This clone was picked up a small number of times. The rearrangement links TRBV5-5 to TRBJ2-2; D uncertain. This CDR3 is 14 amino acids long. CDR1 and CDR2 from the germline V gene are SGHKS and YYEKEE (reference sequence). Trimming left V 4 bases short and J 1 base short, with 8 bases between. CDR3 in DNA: TGTGCCAGCAGCGTAGAATGGAACACCGGGGAGCTGTTTTTT. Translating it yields CASSVEWNTGELFF.

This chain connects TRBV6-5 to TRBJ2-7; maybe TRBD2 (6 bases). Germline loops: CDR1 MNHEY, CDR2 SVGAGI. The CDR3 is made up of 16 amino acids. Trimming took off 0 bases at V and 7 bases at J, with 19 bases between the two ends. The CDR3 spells CASSYSMGGGNWEQYF. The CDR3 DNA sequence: TGTGCCAGCAGTTACTCGATGGGTGGGGGGAATTGGGAGCAGTACTTC.

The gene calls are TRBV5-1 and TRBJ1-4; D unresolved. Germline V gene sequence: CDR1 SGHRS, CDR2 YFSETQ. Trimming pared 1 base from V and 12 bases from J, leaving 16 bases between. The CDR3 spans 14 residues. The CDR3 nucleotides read TGCGCCAGCAGCTTGCCCGAGAGCCCCGGGGAACTGTTTTTT. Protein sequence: CASSLPESPGELFF.

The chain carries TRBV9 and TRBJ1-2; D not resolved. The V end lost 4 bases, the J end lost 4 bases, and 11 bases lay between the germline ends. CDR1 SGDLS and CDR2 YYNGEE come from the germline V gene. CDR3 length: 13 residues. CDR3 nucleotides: TGTGCCAGCAGCAAAAATGAGGGCTATGGCTACACCTTC. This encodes CASSKNEGYGYTF.

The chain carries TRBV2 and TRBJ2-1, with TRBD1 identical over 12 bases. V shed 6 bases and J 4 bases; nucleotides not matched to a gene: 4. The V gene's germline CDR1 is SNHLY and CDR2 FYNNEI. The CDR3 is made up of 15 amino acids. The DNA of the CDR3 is TGTGCCAGCAGGGGGGACAGGGGGCGATACAATGAGCAGTTCTTC. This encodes CASRGDRGRYNEQFF.

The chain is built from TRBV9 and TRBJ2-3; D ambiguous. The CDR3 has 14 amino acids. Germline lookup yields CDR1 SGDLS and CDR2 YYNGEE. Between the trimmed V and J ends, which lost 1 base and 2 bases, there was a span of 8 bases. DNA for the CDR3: TGTGCCAGCAGCGTATACTACCACACAGATACGCAGTATTTT. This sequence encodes CASSVYYHTDTQYF.

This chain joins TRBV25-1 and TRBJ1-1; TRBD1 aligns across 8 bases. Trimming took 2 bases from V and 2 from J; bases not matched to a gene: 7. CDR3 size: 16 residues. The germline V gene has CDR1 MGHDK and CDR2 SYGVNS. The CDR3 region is CASSEGQGSVNTEAFF. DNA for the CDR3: TGTGCCAGCAGTGAAGGACAGGGATCGGTAAACACTGAAGCTTTCTTT.

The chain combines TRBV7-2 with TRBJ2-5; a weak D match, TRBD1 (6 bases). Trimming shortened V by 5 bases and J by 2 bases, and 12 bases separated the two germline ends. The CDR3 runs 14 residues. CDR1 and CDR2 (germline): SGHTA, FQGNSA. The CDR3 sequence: CASSQQTGQETQYF. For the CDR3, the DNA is TGTGCCAGCAGCCAACAGACAGGACAAGAGACCCAGTACTTC.

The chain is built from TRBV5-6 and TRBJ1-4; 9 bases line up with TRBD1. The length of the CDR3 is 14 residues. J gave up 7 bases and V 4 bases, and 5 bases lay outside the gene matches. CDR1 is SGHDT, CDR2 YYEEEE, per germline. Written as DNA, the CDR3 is TGTGCCAGCAGCCGGACAGGGGAAATTGAAAAACTGTTTTTT. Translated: CASSRTGEIEKLFF.

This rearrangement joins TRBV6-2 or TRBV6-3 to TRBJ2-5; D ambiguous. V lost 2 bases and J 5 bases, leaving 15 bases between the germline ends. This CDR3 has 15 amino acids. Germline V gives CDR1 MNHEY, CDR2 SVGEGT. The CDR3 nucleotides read TGTGCCAGCAGTTACGGGCAGTACTTGTTGGAGACCCAGTACTTC. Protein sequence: CASSYGQYLLETQYF.

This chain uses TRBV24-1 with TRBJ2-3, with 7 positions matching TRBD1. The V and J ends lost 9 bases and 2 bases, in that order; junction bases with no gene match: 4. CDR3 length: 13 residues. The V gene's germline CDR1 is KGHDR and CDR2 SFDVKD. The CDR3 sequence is CATQGQNTDTQYF. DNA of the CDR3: TGTGCCACCCAGGGACAGAACACAGATACGCAGTATTTT.

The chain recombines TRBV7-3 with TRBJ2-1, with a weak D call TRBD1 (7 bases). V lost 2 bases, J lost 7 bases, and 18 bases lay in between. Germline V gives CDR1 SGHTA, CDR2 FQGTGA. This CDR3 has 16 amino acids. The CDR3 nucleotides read TGTGCCAGCAGCTTAGGTTACAGGGGACGGGGGAATGAGCAGTTCTTC. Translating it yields CASSLGYRGRGNEQFF. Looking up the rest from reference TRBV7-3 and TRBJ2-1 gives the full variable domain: GAGVSQTPSNKVTEKGKYVELRCDPISGHTALYWYRQSLGQGPEFLIYFQGTGAADDSGLPNDRFFAVRPEGSVSTLKIQRTERGDSAVYLCASSLGYRGRGNEQFFGPGTRLTVL.

The CDR3 nucleotides are TGTGCCAGCAGCTCCTTTCTGGGACAGGGGAATGAGCAGTTCTTC. It yields the protein CASSSFLGQGNEQFF. The gene calls are TRBV9 and TRBJ2-1, with TRBD1 identical over 10 bases. The germline V gene encodes CDR1 SGDLS and CDR2 YYNGEE. Unmatched junction bases numbered 8, after V lost 4 bases and J lost 7 bases. The CDR3 covers 15 residues.

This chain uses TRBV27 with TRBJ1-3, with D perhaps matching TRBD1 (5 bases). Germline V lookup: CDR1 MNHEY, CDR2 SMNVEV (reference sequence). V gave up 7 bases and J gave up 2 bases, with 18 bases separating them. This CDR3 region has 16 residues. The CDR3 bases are TGTGCCAGCACCGCAATCGGGGGTTTCGCTGGAAACACCATATATTTT. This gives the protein CASTAIGGFAGNTIYF.

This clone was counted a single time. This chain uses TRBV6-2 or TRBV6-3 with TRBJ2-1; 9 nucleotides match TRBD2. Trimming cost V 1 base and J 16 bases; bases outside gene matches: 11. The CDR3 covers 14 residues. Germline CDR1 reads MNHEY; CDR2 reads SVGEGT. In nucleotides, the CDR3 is TGTGCCAGCAGTTACTTAGGGACTAGCCGCACCAGCTTCTTC. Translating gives CASSYLGTSRTSFF.

The CDR3 region is CASSLTGLRLTTEAFF. For the CDR3, the DNA is TGTGCCAGCAGCTTAACAGGATTACGTCTTACAACTGAAGCTTTCTTT. The rearrangement joins TRBV7-2 to TRBJ1-1; maybe TRBD1 (5 bases). The CDR3 runs 16 residues. Trimming shortened V by 2 bases and J by 5 bases, and 18 bases separated the two germline ends. CDR1 is SGHTA and CDR2 is FQGNSA in the germline V gene.

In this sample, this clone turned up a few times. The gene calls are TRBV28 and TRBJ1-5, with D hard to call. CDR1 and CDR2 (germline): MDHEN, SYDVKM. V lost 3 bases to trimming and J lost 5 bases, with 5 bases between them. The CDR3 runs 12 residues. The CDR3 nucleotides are TGTGCCAGCAGTTTCTCGGATCAGCCCCAGCATTTT. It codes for CASSFSDQPQHF.